This T cell receptor (beta chain) was identified in a study of vaccination effects on CD4 cells after COVID-19. Study overall: CD4+ T cells specific for antigen were expanded with viral peptide pools by the ViraFEST assay before sequencing. Broader study findings: Pronounced clonal contraction occurred in clones induced by infection and by vaccine late after vaccination.

The CDR3 runs 15 residues. Per the germline V gene, CDR1 is LGHDT and CDR2 is YNNKEL (reference sequence). V shed 1 base and J 2 bases; nucleotides not matched to a gene: 4. Following an approximately eleven-day culture, CD4+ T cells were purified. As their vaccination, participants received two doses of either BNT162b2 or mRNA-1273. Days 3 and 7 saw half the medium replaced with IL-2 medium. Clones were read by immunoSEQ multiplex PCR, and TCRdb kept only the in-frame ones, dropping some. The data hold approximately 37,000 clones, with about two thirds observed a single time. Concerning this clone: Its antigen is undetermined.

This sequence joins TRBV3-1 (or the pseudogene TRBV3-2) and TRBJ2-7, with 8 nucleotides matching TRBD1. The sample in question was CD4+ T cells from PBMCs cultured without peptide, obtained after COVID-19 vaccination. This receptor was taken from a human donor who received a COVID-19 vaccine. The CDR3 DNA follows: TGTGCCAGCAGCCAAGGACAGGGGATCACCTACGAGCAGTACTTC. This codes for CASSQGQGITYEQYF.